The 16 T cell receptor beta chains below all came from one sample that was sequenced in a study of T cells expressing NK-cell markers. TCRdb reworked the 5' RACE reads into one entry per CDR3 protein, no DNA. The listing records 250,000 to 300,000 distinct CDR3 sequences. Input material: blood T cells: a sorted CD56 or NKG2C T cell subset, CD4+ or CD8+ T cells, or bulk PBMC T cells (not recorded which). The receptors were sampled from a woman between 18 and 70 years old in good health.

The rearrangement links TRBV5-1 to TRBJ2-5; TCRdb's D call, TRBD2, is unchecked because there is no DNA. The CDR3 contains 14 residues. The germline gives CDR1 SGHRS, CDR2 YFSETQ. CDR3 protein: CASSLIGPGETQYF.

The chain is built from TRBV3-1 and TRBJ2-1. CDR3 length: 16 amino acids. The V gene's germline CDR1 is LGHDT and CDR2 YNNKEL (reference sequence). Here the CDR3 reads CASSQDRYSSYNEQFF.

V is TRBV7-2 and J is TRBJ2-1; the D call of TRBD1 rests on TCRdb alone, since no DNA is present to check it. This CDR3 spans 17 amino acids. The germline V gene encodes CDR1 SGHTA and CDR2 FQGNSA. The CDR3 sequence is CASSLGTGGAPYNEQFF.

The rearrangement uses TRBV12-3 or TRBV12-4 and TRBJ1-5; the D gene TCRdb calls, TRBD1, cannot be checked with no DNA. CDR3 length: 17 amino acids. CDR3: CASSPRGQQRGNQPQHF.

This chain connects TRBV6-1 to TRBJ2-5; TCRdb indicates TRBD1, and absent DNA this call remains unverified. The CDR3 covers 15 residues. In germline, CDR1 is MNHNS, CDR2 SASEGT. This chain's CDR3 is CASSPRGAGKETQYF.

The chain is built from TRBV4-1 and TRBJ2-5; TCRdb proposes TRBD2, but this gene call is untestable without DNA. CDR1 MGHRA and CDR2 YSYEKL come from the germline V gene. CDR3 length equals 16 residues. The CDR3 region is CASSQVLAGARGTQYF.

J is TRBJ2-1 and V is TRBV10-3. The CDR3 sequence is 12 residues long. In germline, CDR1 is ENHRY, CDR2 SYGVKD. The CDR3 loop reads CAISGRDNEQFF.

This sequence joins TRBV5-1 and TRBJ2-1; there is no DNA to check the TCRdb D call of TRBD1. This CDR3 spans 14 amino acids. The germline V gene encodes CDR1 SGHRS and CDR2 YFSETQ. The CDR3 loop reads CASKGGEVYNEQFF.

V usage is TRBV7-2 and J usage is TRBJ2-5. Germline-derived CDR1 and CDR2 are SGHTA and FQGNSA. This CDR3 is 14 amino acids long. The CDR3 sequence: CASSLTRSEETQYF. The full variable domain, with the rest looked up from reference TRBV7-2 and TRBJ2-5, is GAGVSQSPSNKVTEKGKDVELRCDPISGHTALYWYRQSLGQGLEFLIYFQGNSAPDKSGLPSDRFSAERTGGSVSTLTIQRTQQEDSAVYLCASSLTRSEETQYFGPGTRLLVL.

The chain carries TRBV3-1 and TRBJ2-2; TCRdb selects TRBD2, and the lack of DNA leaves this call unchecked. The length of the CDR3 is 16 residues. Germline lookup yields CDR1 LGHDT and CDR2 YNNKEL (reference sequence). The CDR3 spells CASSPTIAGGPGELFF.

The chain joins TRBV7-8 to TRBJ1-4; the D call of TRBD1 rests on TCRdb alone, since no DNA is present to check it. There are 16 residues in the CDR3. Germline V gene sequence: CDR1 SGHVS, CDR2 FQNEAQ. This CDR3 is CASSSQGIGTNEKLFF.

This sequence joins TRBV18 and TRBJ1-1; TCRdb proposes TRBD1, but this gene call is untestable without DNA. Looked up from germline, CDR1 is KGHSH and CDR2 is LQKENI. The CDR3 consists of 17 residues. The CDR3 sequence: CASSPFVGGQKNTEAFF. The full variable domain, completed using reference TRBV18 and TRBJ1-1, is NAGVMQNPRHLVRRRGQEARLRCSPMKGHSHVYWYRQLPEEGLKFMVYLQKENIIDESGMPKERFSAEFPKEGPSILRIQQVVRGDSAAYFCASSPFVGGQKNTEAFFGQGTRLTVV.

This chain links TRBV19 with TRBJ1-6; TCRdb proposes TRBD1, but this gene call is untestable without DNA. CDR3 length equals 16 residues. The germline CDR1 and CDR2 sequences are LNHDA and SQIVND (reference sequence). The CDR3 sequence is CASRSPVEFYNSPLHF. The full variable domain, in which reference TRBV19 and TRBJ1-6 provide the parts outside the CDR3, is DGGITQSPKYLFRKEGQNVTLSCEQNLNHDAMYWYRQDPGQGLRLIYYSQIVNDFQKGDIAEGYSVSREKKESFPLTVTSAQKNPTAFYLCASRSPVEFYNSPLHFGNGTRLTVT.

The chain is built from TRBV9 and TRBJ2-6. This CDR3 has 14 amino acids. The germline gives CDR1 SGDLS, CDR2 YYNGEE. CDR3 amino acids: CASSHVSGANVLTF.

V usage is TRBV7-2 and J usage is TRBJ2-1; TCRdb calls TRBD2, which cannot be checked without DNA. From germline, CDR1 is SGHTA and CDR2 FQGNSA. CDR3 length equals 16 residues. The CDR3 protein is CASSPQALALDNEQFF.

This chain links TRBV20-1 with TRBJ2-3; with no DNA, the TCRdb D assignment of TRBD2 cannot be verified. CDR3 length: 20 residues. Germline V gene lookup returns CDR1 DFQATT and CDR2 SNEGSKA (reference sequence). CDR3 region: CSAIPPRGTSGGLSTDTQYF.